The clone carrying this TCR beta chain appeared a single time. Thyroid ultrasound, orbital computed tomography, clinical symptoms, and serum thyroxine and TRAb underpinned diagnoses. Fresh 10 ml peripheral blood yielded PBMCs. The source material, RNA transcripts, was used to amplify TCR beta CDR3 regions. HTBI primers were used for first-round RT-PCR of the TCR CDR3. TCRdb processed the multiplex PCR reads anew with MiXCR; each CDR3 protein has one entry. The sample consists of roughly 96,000 distinct CDR3 sequences, about 51% of them appearing once. This entry is derived from a study of T cells in Graves' hyperthyroidism and ophthalmopathy. Germline CDR1 reads SGDLS; CDR2 reads YYNGEE. The CDR3 runs to 14 residues. The V end lost 0 bases, the J end lost 5 bases, and 8 bases lay between the germline ends.

The sample was blood. The sequence derives from a woman aged 40-49 years with Graves' hyperthyroidism. The chain combines TRBV9 with TRBJ1-4; weak D call: TRBD1 (6 bases). CDR3 DNA sequence: TGTGCCAGCAGCGTAGCTACAGGGAATGAAAAACTGTTTTTT. Its translation: CASSVATGNEKLFF.